Presented here are 15 T cell receptor beta chains from one specimen sequenced in a study of identical twins (dated by TCRdb to between 2015 and 2016). The library was generated by 5' RACE. This sample was sequenced with an Illumina HiSeq 2000. TCRdb passed the public sequencing reads through fastp at Q25 and MiXCR, retaining productive beta sequences. A single entry per CDR3 protein holds the most common genes and DNA from its merged rows. In all, the sample holds about 220,000 distinct CDR3 sequences, and 6% to 8% of those were seen once. Around 5.4% of the sample is taken by the ten largest. The same sample was also studied in work on yellow fever vaccine responses in identical twins.

Material: CD8+ T cells sorted from blood. Source of these receptors: a woman between 18 and 29 years old in good health.

The chain links TRBV3-1 to TRBJ2-7; 11 nucleotides match TRBD2. Germline-derived CDR1 and CDR2 are LGHDT and YNNKEL (reference sequence). Unmatched junction bases numbered 7, after V lost 4 bases and J lost 2 bases. CDR3 length equals 16 residues. The DNA of the CDR3 is TGTGCCAGCAGCCCCGCTAGCGGGGGGTCCCCCTACGAGCAGTACGTC. Encoded protein: CASSPASGGSPYEQYV.

The V and J genes are TRBV27 and TRBJ2-6; 8 nucleotides line up with TRBD2. Germline V lookup: CDR1 MNHEY, CDR2 SMNVEV (reference sequence). Germline trimming cut 4 bases from V and 2 bases from J; bases unmatched to any gene: 1. This CDR3 is 15 amino acids long. The CDR3 region has the DNA TGTGCCAGCAGTTCGGGAGGGGCTGGGGCCAACGTCCTGACTTTC. This encodes CASSSGGAGANVLTF.

This clonotype has ten or more counts. The chain uses TRBV4-1 and TRBJ1-2, with a tentative D call TRBD1 (5 bases). Trimming cost V 0 bases and J 6 bases, with 17 bases left between them. The CDR3 extends over 16 amino acids. Germline CDR1 reads MGHRA; CDR2 reads YSYEKL. The CDR3 DNA sequence: TGCGCCAGCAGCCAAGAAATGGCGGCAAGGGGTGATGGCTACACCTTC. This gives the protein CASSQEMAARGDGYTF.

This clonotype was detected only a few times. The V and J genes are TRBV5-4 and TRBJ2-7; D perhaps matches TRBD1 (6 bases). V dropped 0 bases and J dropped 2 bases, with 24 bases sitting between them. CDR1 SGHNT and CDR2 YYREEE come from the germline V gene (reference sequence). This CDR3 region has 19 residues. The CDR3 spells CASSLAQAWDTYRAYEQYV. CDR3 DNA sequence: TGTGCCAGCAGCTTGGCACAGGCCTGGGACACCTATAGGGCCTACGAGCAGTACGTC.

A few counts support this clonotype. The chain joins TRBV5-6 to TRBJ2-7; 7 positions match TRBD1. The germline CDR1 and CDR2 sequences are SGHDT and YYEEEE. The trim removed 5 bases at V and 5 bases at J, leaving 7 bases unmatched. The CDR3 runs 13 residues. CDR3 nucleotide sequence: TGTGCCAGCAGGCCATACAGGGGCAACGAGCAGTACGTC. Encoded protein: CASRPYRGNEQYV.

This clonotype appeared many times. This chain connects TRBV7-6 to TRBJ1-4; TRBD1 might be the D (6 bases). Trimming stripped 5 bases from V and 1 base from J, with 8 bases between. Germline CDR1 reads SGHVS; CDR2 reads FNYEAQ. The CDR3 has 14 amino acids. The CDR3 nucleotides read TGTGCCAGCAGCCGGACAGTAACTAATGAAAAACTGTTTTTT. Residues: CASSRTVTNEKLFF.

This clonotype was counted ten times or more. The rearrangement links TRBV24-1 to TRBJ2-1; 8 bases are shared with TRBD1. In germline, CDR1 is KGHDR, CDR2 SFDVKD. J gave up 9 bases and V 4 bases, and 7 bases lay outside the gene matches. The CDR3 is made up of 14 amino acids. The CDR3 spells CATSETDREGEQFF. The CDR3 region has the DNA TGTGCCACCAGTGAGACGGACAGGGAAGGTGAGCAGTTCTTC.

This clonotype was counted many times. The chain employs TRBV10-3 and TRBJ1-5; D call uncertain. The CDR3 extends over 15 amino acids. V shed 4 bases and J shed 0 bases, with 10 bases lying between them. Germline V CDR1 and CDR2: ENHRY, SYGVKD. This CDR3 is CAISGSEYSNQPQHF. In DNA, the CDR3 is TGTGCCATCAGTGGGTCTGAATATAGCAATCAGCCCCAGCATTTT.

This clonotype was counted at least ten times. The rearrangement links TRBV5-6 to TRBJ1-2; no definite D call. The V end lost 7 bases, the J end lost 7 bases, and 17 bases lay between the germline ends. The CDR3 runs 13 residues. Germline CDR1 and CDR2: SGHDT and YYEEEE. CDR3 coding DNA: TGTGCCAGCCGATTAGACTCCCTCTTTGGCTACACCTTC. It encodes CASRLDSLFGYTF.

This clonotype was counted a few times. The chain has TRBV7-6 and TRBJ2-3; TRBD2 agrees at 8 bases. CDR3 length: 14 amino acids. V trimming: 5 bases; J trimming: 1 base; junction bases outside the gene matches: 2. Germline CDR1 is SGHVS and CDR2 is FNYEAQ. CDR3 nucleotides: TGTGCCAGCAGCCATAGCGGGGGCACAGATACGCAGTATTTT. It is translated as CASSHSGGTDTQYF.

This clonotype was observed a handful of times. CDR3 bases: TGTGCCACCAGTGAACGACCGGCCGGGGAGCTGTTTTTT. Residues: CATSERPAGELFF. The chain has TRBV24-1 and TRBJ2-2, with D uncertain. The V gene's germline CDR1 is KGHDR and CDR2 SFDVKD. The CDR3 consists of 13 residues. V was clipped by 4 bases and J by 6 bases, with 8 bases between them.

This clonotype turned up a few times. V and J are TRBV3-1 and TRBJ2-2, with D uncertain. The germline V and J ends were trimmed by 11 bases and 1 base, with 23 bases remaining between them. CDR3 size: 17 residues. Germline V lookup: CDR1 LGHDT, CDR2 YNNKEL (reference sequence). CDR3 bases: TGTGCCTGCACCCAAGATTACCACTCCCAGAACACCGGGGAGCTGTTTTTT. This encodes CACTQDYHSQNTGELFF.

This clonotype was seen ten or more times. This chain connects TRBV6-4 to TRBJ2-1; TRBD2 matches at 12 bases. This CDR3 is 15 amino acids long. CDR1 and CDR2 from the germline V gene are MRHNA and SNTAGT. V shed 5 bases, J shed 9 bases, and the junction held 8 bases outside the gene matches. CDR3 nucleotide sequence: TGTGCCAGCAGTAGACTAGCGGGAGCCGGGGGTGAGCAGTTCTTC. Translated: CASSRLAGAGGEQFF.

This clonotype was counted between two and nine times. The gene calls are TRBV10-2 and TRBJ2-2, with D unclear. Germline CDR1 and CDR2: WSHSY and SAAADI. This CDR3 is 14 amino acids long. V gave up 6 bases and J gave up 0 bases, with 8 bases separating them. The CDR3 sequence is CASSAVANTGELFF. CDR3 bases: TGCGCCAGCAGCGCCGTAGCGAACACCGGGGAGCTGTTTTTT.

The V gene is TRBV28, the J gene TRBJ2-2; possible D gene TRBD1, 5 bases. The CDR3 runs to 15 residues. Trimming stripped 2 bases from V and 7 bases from J, with 14 bases between. Germline loops: CDR1 MDHEN, CDR2 SYDVKM. CDR3 in DNA: TGTGCCAGCAGTTTAAGGGGATTCCTCGGCGGGGAGCTGTTTTTT. This encodes CASSLRGFLGGELFF.